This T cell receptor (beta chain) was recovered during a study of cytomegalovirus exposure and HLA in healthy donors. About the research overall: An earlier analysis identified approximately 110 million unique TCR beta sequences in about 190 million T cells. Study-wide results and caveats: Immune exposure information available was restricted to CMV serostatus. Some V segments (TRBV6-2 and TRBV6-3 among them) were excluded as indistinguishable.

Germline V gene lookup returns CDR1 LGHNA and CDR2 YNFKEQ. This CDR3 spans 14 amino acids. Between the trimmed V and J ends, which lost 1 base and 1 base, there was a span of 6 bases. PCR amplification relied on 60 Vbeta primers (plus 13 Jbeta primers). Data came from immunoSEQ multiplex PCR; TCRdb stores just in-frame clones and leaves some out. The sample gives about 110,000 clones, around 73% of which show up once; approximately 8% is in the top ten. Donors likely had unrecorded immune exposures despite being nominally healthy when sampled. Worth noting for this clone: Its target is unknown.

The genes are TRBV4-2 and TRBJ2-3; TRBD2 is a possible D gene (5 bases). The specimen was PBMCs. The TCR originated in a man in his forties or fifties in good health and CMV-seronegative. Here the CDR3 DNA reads TGTGCCAGCAGCCAAGGGCGGGGCACAGATACGCAGTATTTT. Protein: CASSQGRGTDTQYF.